This T cell receptor beta chain was identified in a study of blood T cell repertoires in COVID-19. Germline loops: CDR1 GTSNPN, CDR2 SVGIG (reference sequence). The CDR3 is 15 residues long. V dropped 5 bases and J dropped 4 bases, with 20 bases sitting between them. This clone is a singleton in its sample. Clones were read by immunoSEQ multiplex PCR, and TCRdb kept only the in-frame ones, dropping some. The sample has about 240,000 clones, 83% seen once. Sequenced: peripheral blood. V is TRBV30 and J is TRBJ1-2; maybe TRBD1 (5 bases). The sequence derives from a human donor in a cohort sampled during active COVID-19. Here the CDR3 reads CAWASGGGRGYGYTF. The CDR3, as DNA: TGTGCCTGGGCATCGGGGGGAGGAAGAGGCTATGGCTACACCTTC.